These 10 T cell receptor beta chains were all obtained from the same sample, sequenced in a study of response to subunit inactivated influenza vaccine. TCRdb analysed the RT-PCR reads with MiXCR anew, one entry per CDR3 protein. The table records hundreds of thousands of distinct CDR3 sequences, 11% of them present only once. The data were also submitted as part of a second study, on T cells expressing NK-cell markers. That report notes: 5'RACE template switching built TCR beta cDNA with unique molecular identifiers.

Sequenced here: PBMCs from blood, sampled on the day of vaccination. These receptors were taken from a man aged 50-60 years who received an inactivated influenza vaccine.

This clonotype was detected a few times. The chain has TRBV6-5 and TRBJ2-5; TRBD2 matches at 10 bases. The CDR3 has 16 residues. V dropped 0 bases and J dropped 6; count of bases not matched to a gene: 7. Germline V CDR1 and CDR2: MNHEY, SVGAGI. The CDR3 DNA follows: TGTGCCAGCAGTTACTCTAGCGGGAGGCTAGATCAGACCCAGTACTTC. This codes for CASSYSSGRLDQTQYF.

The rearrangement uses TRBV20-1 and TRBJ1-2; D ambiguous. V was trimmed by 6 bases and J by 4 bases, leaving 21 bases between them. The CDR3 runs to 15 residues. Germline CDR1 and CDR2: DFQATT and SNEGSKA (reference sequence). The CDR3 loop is CSALTKSAGSYGYTF. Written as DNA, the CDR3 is TGCAGTGCCCTAACTAAGTCGGCAGGAAGCTATGGCTACACCTTC.

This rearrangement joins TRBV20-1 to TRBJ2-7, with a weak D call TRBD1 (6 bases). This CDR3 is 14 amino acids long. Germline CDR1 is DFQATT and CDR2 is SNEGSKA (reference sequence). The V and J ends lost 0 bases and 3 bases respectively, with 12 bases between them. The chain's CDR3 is CSARDVGQNYEQYF. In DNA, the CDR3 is TGCAGTGCTAGAGATGTCGGACAGAACTACGAGCAGTACTTC.

The CDR3 nucleotides read TGTGCCAGCAGCCCGGACAGGACCGCTGAAGCTTTCTTT. This translates into CASSPDRTAEAFF. V gene TRBV5-6 combines with J gene TRBJ1-1; TRBD1 matches at 7 bases. This CDR3 region has 13 residues. The V gene's germline CDR1 is SGHDT and CDR2 YYEEEE. With 4 bases clipped from V and 6 bases from J, the junction kept 6 bases outside the gene matches.

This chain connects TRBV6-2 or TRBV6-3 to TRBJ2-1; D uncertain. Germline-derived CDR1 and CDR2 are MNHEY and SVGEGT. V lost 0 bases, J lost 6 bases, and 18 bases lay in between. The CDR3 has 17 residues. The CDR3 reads CASSYSIYGKLANEQFF. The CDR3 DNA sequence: TGTGCCAGCAGTTACTCGATCTATGGGAAATTGGCCAATGAGCAGTTCTTC.

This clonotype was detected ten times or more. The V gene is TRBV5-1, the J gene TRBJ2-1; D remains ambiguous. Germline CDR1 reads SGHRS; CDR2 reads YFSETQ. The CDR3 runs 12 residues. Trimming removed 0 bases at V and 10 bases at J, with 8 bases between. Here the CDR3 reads CASSLELGEQFF. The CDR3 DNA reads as TGCGCCAGCAGCTTGGAACTCGGGGAGCAGTTCTTC.

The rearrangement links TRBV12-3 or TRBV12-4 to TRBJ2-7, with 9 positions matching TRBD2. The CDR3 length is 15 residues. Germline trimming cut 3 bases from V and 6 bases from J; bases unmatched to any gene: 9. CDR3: CASSFASGAAGEQYF. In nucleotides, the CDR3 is TGTGCCAGCAGTTTCGCTAGCGGGGCCGCGGGCGAGCAGTACTTC.

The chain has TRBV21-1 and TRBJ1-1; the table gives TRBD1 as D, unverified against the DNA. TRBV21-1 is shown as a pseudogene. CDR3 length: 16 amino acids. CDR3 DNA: TGTGCCAGCAGCAAAGGCTCCCGGGGTACCCACACTGAAGCTTTCTTT. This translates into CASSKGSRGTHTEAFF.

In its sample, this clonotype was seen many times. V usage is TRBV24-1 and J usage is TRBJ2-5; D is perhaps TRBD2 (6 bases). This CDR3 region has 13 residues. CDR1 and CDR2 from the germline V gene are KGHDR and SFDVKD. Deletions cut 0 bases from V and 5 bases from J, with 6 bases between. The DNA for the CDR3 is TGTGCCACCAGTGATTTGCGGGGGGAGACCCAGTACTTC. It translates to CATSDLRGETQYF.

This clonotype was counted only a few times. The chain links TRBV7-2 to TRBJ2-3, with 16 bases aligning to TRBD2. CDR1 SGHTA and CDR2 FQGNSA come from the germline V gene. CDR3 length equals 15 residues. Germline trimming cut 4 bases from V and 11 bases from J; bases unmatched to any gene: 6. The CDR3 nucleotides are TGTGCCAGCAGCTCCGGGACTAGCGGGAGGGCCGGGCAGTATTTT. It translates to CASSSGTSGRAGQYF.